The clone carrying this TCR beta chain was seen many times. Its specificity is unknown. This sample stems from a study of blood T cells in healthy people across ages. Study conclusions and caveats: As naive T cell percentage varied, TCR beta diversity correlated strongly with it.

Through a sample-barcoded 5' primer and a J-beta primer mix, a second PCR was run for roughly 7 to 12 cycles. MiXCR, applied by TCRdb to the 5' RACE reads, yields one record per CDR3 protein. The repertoire consists of about 1.7 million distinct CDR3 sequences, with roughly 28% occurring once and the leading ten covering 7.7%. Per the germline V gene, CDR1 is SGHRS and CDR2 is YFSETQ. The CDR3 spans 18 residues. Trimming removed 2 bases from V and 1 base from J; junction bases left unmatched: 3. The receptor was isolated from a woman aged 25 to 45 in good health. Sequencing input: blood. The chain joins TRBV5-1 to TRBJ2-6, with 13 nucleotides matching TRBD2. CDR3 nucleotides: TGCGCCAGCAGCTTCCGGACTAGCGGGGGTTCTGGGGCCAACGTCCTGACTTTC. Amino acids: CASSFRTSGGSGANVLTF.